The rows below give T cell receptor beta chains drawn from one sample of a study of T cells in Graves' hyperthyroidism and ophthalmopathy. TCRdb itself ran the multiplex PCR reads through MiXCR, one entry per CDR3 protein. Counted here are about 570,000 distinct CDR3 sequences, about 45% occurring once; the ten biggest clones make up under 20%. The specimen was peripheral blood or thyroid tissue (not recorded which). These receptors were collected from an adult woman with Graves' disease, either hyperthyroidism or ophthalmopathy (not recorded which). The CDR3 runs from the conserved cysteine through the conserved F or W. D genes are given only for firm matches. Clone size is stated in some rows and not others, as once, few, many or a class when expanded.

DNA	CDR3	V	J	D	size
TGTGCCAGCAGGCCCCCCGGCTCTGGGGCTGATGATGAAGCTTTCTTT	CASRPPGSGADDEAFF	TRBV7-3	TRBJ1-1	NA	NA
TGTGCCAGCTCACCGTCTGGAAGGAACACTGAAGCTTTCTTT	CASSPSGRNTEAFF	TRBV2	TRBJ1-1	NA	NA
TGCAGTGCCGTAACAGGTGTCACTGAAGCTTTCTTT	CSAVTGVTEAFF	TRBV20-1	TRBJ1-1	NA	NA
TGTGCCAGCAGCGTATTCGGCAGCCAGACCCAGCATTTT	CASSVFGSQTQHF	TRBV9	TRBJ1-5	NA	NA
TGCAGTGCTACCACCTCCACCTATGGCTACACCTTC	CSATTSTYGYTF	TRBV20-1	TRBJ1-2	NA	few
TGTGCCAGCAGCTCAGGGTTTAGCTCCTACGAGCAGTACTTC	CASSSGFSSYEQYF	TRBV6-5	TRBJ2-7	NA	many
TGTGCCAGCAGCTTAGTTGAGCCCTACGAGCAGTACTTC	CASSLVEPYEQYF	TRBV11-2	TRBJ2-7	NA	NA
TGTGCCAGCAGCACGGGGACACCTGCAACTAATGAAAAACTGTTTTTT	CASSTGTPATNEKLFF	TRBV11-2	TRBJ1-4	NA	NA
TGTGCCAGCAGCCCGGTGGAGGGAAGTGTAGGCTACACCTTC	CASSPVEGSVGYTF	TRBV5-8	TRBJ1-2	NA	many
TGTGCCAGCAGTACATCCAGGGGGCGTAAACTTGAAGCTTTCTTT	CASSTSRGRKLEAFF	TRBV7-9	TRBJ1-1	TRBD1	many
TGCGCCAGCAGCCCAGAGACTAGCGGGAGTCGGCAGCATTTT	CASSPETSGSRQHF	TRBV5-1	TRBJ1-5	NA	NA
TGCAGCGTACCGGGACAGCCGCCGCCGGACTATGGCTACACCTTC	CSVPGQPPPDYGYTF	TRBV20-1	TRBJ1-2	TRBD1	once
TGTGCCAGCACCCTGAGTGAAAATTCACCCCTCCACTTT	CASTLSENSPLHF	TRBV12-3/TRBV12-4	TRBJ1-6	NA	many
TGCGCCAGCATGAGTTCCTATGGCTACACCTTC	CASMSSYGYTF	TRBV10-2	TRBJ1-2	NA	NA
TGTGCCAGCACCGTGACAGAATTGAACACTGAAGCTTTCTTT	CASTVTELNTEAFF	TRBV6-2/TRBV6-3	TRBJ1-1	NA	NA
TGTGCCAGCAGCTCCCCCCCGGTGGACACTGAAGCTTTCTTT	CASSSPPVDTEAFF	TRBV5-6	TRBJ1-1	NA	many
TGTGCCTGGAGTGGGGGACAGGGATCGGACACTGAAGCTTTCTTT	CAWSGGQGSDTEAFF	TRBV30	TRBJ1-1	TRBD1	few
TGTGCCAGCAGCTTGGCACAGCCGAACACTGAAGCTTTCTTT	CASSLAQPNTEAFF	TRBV7-9	TRBJ1-1	NA	many
TGTGCCAGTACGGCGTGGACAGAGAACACTGAAGCTTTCTTT	CASTAWTENTEAFF	TRBV19	TRBJ1-1	NA	many
TGCGCCAGCAGCCCTAGCGGGAGGGAGGGTCGAGAGACCCAGTACTTC	CASSPSGREGRETQYF	TRBV5-1	TRBJ2-5	TRBD2	few
TGTGCCAGCAGTCCAAGGGAGGTCGGCAATGAGCAGTTCTTC	CASSPREVGNEQFF	TRBV7-9	TRBJ2-1	NA	NA
TGCAGCGCCAAGGACGTCGGGGCTAATGAAAAACTGTTTTTT	CSAKDVGANEKLFF	TRBV29-1	TRBJ1-4	NA	once
TGTGCCAGCAGTGAATATGGGACACTCGGAGTCGGCTACACCTTC	CASSEYGTLGVGYTF	TRBV2	TRBJ1-2	NA	NA
TGTGCCAGCAGCTACCGTTCAGGGGAGCAGTGCTTC	CASSYRSGEQCF	TRBV5-5	TRBJ2-7	NA	NA
TGTGCCAGCAGCTTACCCACTGGAGGAATGAACACTGAAGCTTTCTTT	CASSLPTGGMNTEAFF	TRBV7-9	TRBJ1-1	NA	few
TGCAGCGTTGCTTCGGGGGATAATGAAAAACTGTTTTTT	CSVASGDNEKLFF	TRBV29-1	TRBJ1-4	NA	NA
TGCAGCGTTGAAATCGCCGGGGGCGAGCAGTACTTC	CSVEIAGGEQYF	TRBV29-1	TRBJ2-7	NA	NA
TGCAGTGCTAGATCGCCTCAAAGGGGATCCGGTGGCTACACCTTC	CSARSPQRGSGGYTF	TRBV20-1	TRBJ1-2	NA	many
TGTGCCAGCGGACAACGCTATGGCTACACCTTC	CASGQRYGYTF	TRBV11-2	TRBJ1-2	NA	many
TGTGCCACCAGCAGCTCCTCCGGGACATTCGAGCAGTACTTC	CATSSSSGTFEQYF	TRBV15	TRBJ2-7	NA	NA
TGTGCCAGCAGCGATCCGACAGCGAACACTGAAGCTTTCTTT	CASSDPTANTEAFF	TRBV7-9	TRBJ1-1	NA	NA
TGTGCCAGCAGCTTGGGGCCCGATATTTTCTTT	CASSLGPDIFF	TRBV7-9	TRBJ1-1	NA	many
TGTGCCAGCAGCTTAAGCGGGACAGGAGGTCCAGATACGCAGTATTTT	CASSLSGTGGPDTQYF	TRBV7-3	TRBJ2-3	TRBD1	NA
TGTGCCAGCAGTGAGATGACAGGGGGCGCCTACCAAGAGACCCAGTACTTC	CASSEMTGGAYQETQYF	TRBV2	TRBJ2-5	TRBD1	many
TGTGCCACCAGCAGAGTGGGGGGCGGCACTGAAGCTTTCTTT	CATSRVGGGTEAFF	TRBV15	TRBJ1-1	NA	NA
TGTGCCAGCAGCTTGACCGGGACCGAAACCACCTACACCTTC	CASSLTGTETTYTF	TRBV12-3/TRBV12-4	TRBJ1-2	NA	NA
TGTGCCAGCAGCTGGGCTGACAGGGTAATATATGGCTACACCTTC	CASSWADRVIYGYTF	TRBV7-2	TRBJ1-2	TRBD1	many
TGTGCCACCCCCCACGGCGGGATGAACACTGAAGCTTTCTTT	CATPHGGMNTEAFF	TRBV6-4	TRBJ1-1	NA	many
TGTGCCAGCAGCCAAGTGAGCTTGGGGGAGACCCAGTACTTC	CASSQVSLGETQYF	TRBV7-6	TRBJ2-5	NA	many
TGTGCCAGCAGCGAACCCCGTGGGGACTCCTACGAGCAGTACTTC	CASSEPRGDSYEQYF	TRBV25-1	TRBJ2-7	NA	NA
TGTGCCAGCAGTACCTGGACTAGTCTCGATGAGCAGTTCTTC	CASSTWTSLDEQFF	TRBV2	TRBJ2-1	TRBD2	NA
TGCGCCAGCAGCTCGTCCCGGCGGGCCTATGGCTACACCTTC	CASSSSRRAYGYTF	TRBV5-1	TRBJ1-2	NA	many
TGTGCCAGCAGCCAAGCGGGAAATCCCTACGAGCAGTACTTC	CASSQAGNPYEQYF	TRBV11-2	TRBJ2-7	TRBD2	NA
TGTGCCAGCAGCGACGCACAGGGTACTGAAAACACCATATATTTT	CASSDAQGTENTIYF	TRBV12-3/TRBV12-4	TRBJ1-3	NA	NA
TGTGCCAGCAGTTTGCTAGCGGGCTCGTACGAGCAGTACTTC	CASSLLAGSYEQYF	TRBV12-3/TRBV12-4	TRBJ2-7	TRBD2	many
TGTGCCAGCGGTGAAGCGACAGGAGTTATGAACACTGAAGCTTTCTTT	CASGEATGVMNTEAFF	TRBV6-1	TRBJ1-1	NA	many
TGTGCCAGCGGGGGAATTGGGGCCAACGTCCCGACTTTC	CASGGIGANVPTF	TRBV28	TRBJ2-6	NA	few
TGCGCCAGCAGCCAACGGACAGGTCAAGAGACCCAGTACTTC	CASSQRTGQETQYF	TRBV4-1	TRBJ2-5	TRBD1	many
TGTGCCAGCAGTCCAGGTCTTTACACCGGGGAGCTGTTTTTT	CASSPGLYTGELFF	TRBV28	TRBJ2-2	NA	few
TGTGCCAGCAGTATTACCGGCGACTACGAGCAGTACTTC	CASSITGDYEQYF	TRBV2	TRBJ2-7	NA	NA
TGCAGCGTTGATCGGACAGGGGTCTATGGCTACACCTTC	CSVDRTGVYGYTF	TRBV29-1	TRBJ1-2	TRBD1	few
TGTGCCAGCGGATACCTGGGGGTTCCTCAGCCCCAGCATTTT	CASGYLGVPQPQHF	TRBV7-2	TRBJ1-5	NA	NA
TGTGCCAGCAGCCGAGGGGGGCTTAGCAATCAGCCCCAGCATTTT	CASSRGGLSNQPQHF	TRBV7-9	TRBJ1-5	NA	many
TGCGCCAGCAGCTGGACAGGAGATCCCTACGAGCAGTACTTC	CASSWTGDPYEQYF	TRBV5-1	TRBJ2-7	TRBD1	many
TGCAGTGCTAGAGAGGGAAGGGGTTGGGGTGAAAAACTGTTTTTT	CSAREGRGWGEKLFF	TRBV20-1	TRBJ1-4	NA	many
TGTGCCTGGAAGCTTCGGGGGATTGAGACCCAGTACTTC	CAWKLRGIETQYF	TRBV30	TRBJ2-5	NA	few
TGTGCCAGCAGCTTATCCTCCCAGAGCAATCAGCCCCAGCATTTT	CASSLSSQSNQPQHF	TRBV7-9	TRBJ1-5	NA	NA